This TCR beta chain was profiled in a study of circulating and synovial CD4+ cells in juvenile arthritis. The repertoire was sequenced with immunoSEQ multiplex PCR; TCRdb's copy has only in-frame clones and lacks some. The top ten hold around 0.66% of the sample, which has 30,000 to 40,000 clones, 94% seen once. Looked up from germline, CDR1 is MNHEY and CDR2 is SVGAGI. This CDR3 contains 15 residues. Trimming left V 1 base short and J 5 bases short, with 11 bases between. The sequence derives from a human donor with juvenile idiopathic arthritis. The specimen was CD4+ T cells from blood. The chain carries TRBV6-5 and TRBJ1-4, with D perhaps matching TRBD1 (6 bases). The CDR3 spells CASSYWGRGNEKLFF. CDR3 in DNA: TGTGCCAGCAGTTACTGGGGAAGGGGGAATGAAAAACTGTTTTTT.